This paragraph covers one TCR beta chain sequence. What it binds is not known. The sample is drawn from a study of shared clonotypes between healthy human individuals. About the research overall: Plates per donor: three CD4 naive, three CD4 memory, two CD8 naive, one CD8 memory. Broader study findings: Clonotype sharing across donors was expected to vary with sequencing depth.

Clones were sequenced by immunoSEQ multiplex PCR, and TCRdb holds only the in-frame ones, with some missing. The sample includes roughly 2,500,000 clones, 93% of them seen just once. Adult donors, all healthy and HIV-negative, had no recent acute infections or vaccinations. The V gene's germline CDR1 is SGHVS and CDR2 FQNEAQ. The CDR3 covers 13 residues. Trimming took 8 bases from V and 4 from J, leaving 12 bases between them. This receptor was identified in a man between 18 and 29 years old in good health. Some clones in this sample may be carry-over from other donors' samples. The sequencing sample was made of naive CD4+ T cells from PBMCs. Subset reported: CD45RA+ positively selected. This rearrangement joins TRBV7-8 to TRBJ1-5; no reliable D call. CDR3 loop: CASGLYRNQPQHF. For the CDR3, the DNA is TGTGCCAGCGGATTGTACCGGAATCAGCCCCAGCATTTT.